This TCR beta chain comes out of a study of blood T cell repertoires in COVID-19. Assay used: immunoSEQ multiplex PCR; TCRdb lists only in-frame clones, some missing. This table has around 250,000 clones, roughly 86% appearing once. V was trimmed by 1 base and J by 8 bases, leaving 11 bases between them. Germline V gene lookup returns CDR1 SGHNT and CDR2 YENEEA. The length of the CDR3 is 13 residues. The sequenced sample consisted of peripheral blood. This clonotype originated in a woman aged 55-69 years who had recovered from COVID-19. V usage is TRBV11-3 and J usage is TRBJ1-1, with a possible D match to TRBD1 (6 bases). In nucleotides, the CDR3 is TGTGCCAGCAGCTTAGGCGGGGGCGAGGAAGCTTTCTTT. Protein: CASSLGGGEEAFF.